The 10 T cell receptor beta chains presented below share a single source sample, sequenced in a study of shared clonotypes between healthy human individuals. CD45RO negativity and positive selection for CCR7 defined naive CD8 cells, a population that excluded terminally differentiated effector memory CD45RA+ cells. Profiling relied on immunoSEQ multiplex PCR, and the TCRdb table lists in-frame clones only, not all of them. The table lists 2 million to 2.5 million clones, 90% to 95% of them singletons. The specimen sequenced was naive CD8+ T cells from PBMCs. The receptors here all came from a man between 18 and 35 years old in good health. Some clones in this sample may be carry-over from other donors' samples.

Only one count was recorded for this clone. The V call is TRBV27, the J call TRBJ2-7, with 10 nucleotides matching TRBD1. The ends lost 5 bases at V and 2 bases at J; junction bases unmatched: 6. Germline V gives CDR1 MNHEY, CDR2 SMNVEV (reference sequence). This CDR3 contains 15 residues. This CDR3 is CASSGRQGAPYEQYF. CDR3 DNA sequence: TGTGCCAGCAGTGGACGACAGGGGGCGCCCTACGAGCAGTACTTC.

CDR3 sequence: CASSESAGVAPTGNEQFF. CDR3 nucleotides: TGCGCCAGCAGTGAGTCGGCGGGAGTGGCGCCAACGGGCAATGAGCAGTTCTTC. J is TRBJ2-1 and V is TRBV10-1; 7 bases map to TRBD2. Trimming at V came to 0 bases and at J to 6 bases, leaving 14 bases not matched to a gene. CDR3 size: 18 residues. Per germline, CDR1 WNHNN and CDR2 SYGVQD (reference sequence).

This rearrangement joins TRBV5-4 to TRBJ2-3; the D gene is possibly TRBD1 (6 bases). V lost 0 bases, J lost 2 bases, and 10 bases lay in between. The CDR3 sequence is 15 residues long. Germline assignment: CDR1 SGHNT and CDR2 YYREEE (reference sequence). CDR3 sequence (DNA): TGTGCCAGCAGCTTGGGACAGGACGCCACAGATACGCAGTATTTT. This translates into CASSLGQDATDTQYF.

The V gene is TRBV11-2, the J gene TRBJ2-2; 10 bases match TRBD2. Unmatched junction bases numbered 6, after V lost 4 bases and J lost 7 bases. The CDR3 length is 15 residues. CDR1 is SGHAT and CDR2 is FQNNGV in the germline V gene. CDR3 nucleotide sequence: TGTGCCAGCAGCTCGGGACTAGCGATCAACGGGGAGCTGTTTTTT. This encodes CASSSGLAINGELFF.

A single count supports this clone. This chain uses TRBV7-6 with TRBJ2-2; the match to TRBD1 covers 7 bases. Germline CDR1 is SGHVS and CDR2 is FNYEAQ. The CDR3 has 19 amino acids. The ends lost 0 bases at V and 3 bases at J; junction bases unmatched: 13. CDR3 coding DNA: TGTGCCAGCAGCTTAGCGATCCTGCGGACAGGAAGCTACACCGGGGAGCTGTTTTTT. Translating it yields CASSLAILRTGSYTGELFF.

The chain joins TRBV27 to TRBJ2-5; D possibly corresponds to TRBD1 (6 bases). V shed 7 bases and J shed 7 bases, with 19 bases lying between them. The germline gives CDR1 MNHEY, CDR2 SMNVEV (reference sequence). CDR3 length: 14 residues. The CDR3 spells CASMPGALERTQYF. Written as DNA, the CDR3 is TGTGCCAGCATGCCAGGGGCCTTGGAACGGACCCAGTACTTC.

Concerning this clone: This sample includes further DNA sequences coding for the same CDR3. The chain couples TRBV7-3 to TRBJ2-7; perhaps TRBD2 as D (5 bases). Deletions cut 2 bases from V and 1 base from J, with 6 bases between. This CDR3 has 13 residues. In germline, CDR1 is SGHTA, CDR2 FQGTGA. CDR3 protein: CASSLGLSYEQYF. The CDR3 region has the DNA TGTGCCAGCAGCTTAGGACTTTCCTACGAGCAGTACTTC.

The V and J genes are TRBV4-1 and TRBJ2-5; either TRBD1 or TRBD2 may supply D (5 bases each). The CDR3 totals 14 residues. Germline V CDR1 and CDR2: MGHRA, YSYEKL. Trimming cost V 4 bases and J 4 bases, with 13 bases left between them. CDR3 in DNA: TGCGCCAGCAGCCCCGAGATTGGGGGAGAGACCCAGTACTTC. Translation gives CASSPEIGGETQYF.

The rearrangement uses TRBV19 and TRBJ1-1; the D is unclear. The V gene lost 7 bases and the J gene lost 4 bases, with 10 bases spanning the gap. CDR1 and CDR2 from the germline V gene are LNHDA and SQIVND (reference sequence). The CDR3 totals 12 residues. In DNA form, the CDR3 reads TGTGCCAGTACCAGAAAGGGCACTGAAGCTTTCTTT. Residues: CASTRKGTEAFF.

V usage is TRBV27 and J usage is TRBJ1-1; D remains unclear. Germline loops: CDR1 MNHEY, CDR2 SMNVEV (reference sequence). The ends were cut back, 5 bases at V and 2 bases at J, with 9 bases in the middle. This CDR3 has 13 amino acids. The CDR3 loop is CASSPRFNTEAFF. The CDR3 DNA reads TGTGCCAGCAGTCCTAGATTTAACACTGAAGCTTTCTTT.